Listed below are T cell receptor beta chains from one sample, sequenced in a study of response to subunit inactivated influenza vaccine. TCRdb re-derived calls from the RT-PCR reads in MiXCR, one entry per CDR3 protein. The sample records around 470,000 distinct CDR3 sequences, approximately 7.8% being singletons. This specimen was PBMCs from blood, taken around 25 months after vaccination. The receptors were sampled from a man between 50 and 70 years old who received an inactivated influenza vaccine. Each CDR3 is given with its conserved first and last residue. The order of the fields is V gene, D gene, clone size, J gene, CDR3 DNA, CDR3 protein. A D gene is named only where the DNA matches it firmly. Where a row states a size, it is once, few, many or the class of an expanded clone; other rows omit it.

V gene: TRBV5-5; D gene: .; clone size: many; J gene: TRBJ1-2; CDR3 DNA: TGTGCCAGCACCTGGGGTATCTACGGGGGGGACTATGGCTACACCTTC; CDR3 protein: CASTWGIYGGDYGYTF
V gene: TRBV6-2/TRBV6-3; D gene: .; clone size: many; J gene: TRBJ2-1; CDR3 DNA: TGTGCCAGCAGTTATTCCTCAGGGCGACCCTACAATGAGCAGTTCTTC; CDR3 protein: CASSYSSGRPYNEQFF
V gene: TRBV5-8; D gene: .; clone size: few; J gene: TRBJ2-6; CDR3 DNA: TGTGCCAGCAGCTTGGGGATTTCACTCTCTGGGGCCAACGTCCTGACTTTC; CDR3 protein: CASSLGISLSGANVLTF
V gene: TRBV7-9; D gene: .; clone size: many; J gene: TRBJ1-1; CDR3 DNA: TGTGCCAGCAGCTCGCTCAGGATGAACACTGAAGCTTTCTTT; CDR3 protein: CASSSLRMNTEAFF
V gene: TRBV7-2; D gene: TRBD1; clone size: few; J gene: TRBJ1-1; CDR3 DNA: TGTGCCAGCAGCCAGGGGGACGGGTCTGAAGCTTTCTTT; CDR3 protein: CASSQGDGSEAFF
V gene: TRBV6-6; D gene: TRBD1; clone size: .; J gene: TRBJ1-2; CDR3 DNA: TGTGCCAGCACCTGGACAGGGCCTGGCTACACCTTC; CDR3 protein: CASTWTGPGYTF
V gene: TRBV20-1; D gene: TRBD2; clone size: .; J gene: TRBJ2-3; CDR3 DNA: TGCAGTGCTAGGAGACCGGGACTAGCGGGAGTTCGCACAGATACGCAGTATTTT; CDR3 protein: CSARRPGLAGVRTDTQYF
V gene: TRBV29-1; D gene: .; clone size: many; J gene: TRBJ1-1; CDR3 DNA: TGCAGCGTTGAAGTGCGCAGCGACACTGAAGCTTTCTTT; CDR3 protein: CSVEVRSDTEAFF
V gene: TRBV3-1; D gene: .; clone size: .; J gene: TRBJ1-1; CDR3 DNA: TGTGCCAGCAGCCCGTGGGGGCGGTCGGACACTGAAGCTTTCTTT; CDR3 protein: CASSPWGRSDTEAFF
V gene: TRBV6-2/TRBV6-3; D gene: .; clone size: .; J gene: TRBJ2-1; CDR3 DNA: TGTGCCAGCAGTTACACCCTAGTAGGGATGAATGAGCAGTTCTTC; CDR3 protein: CASSYTLVGMNEQFF
V gene: TRBV9; D gene: TRBD2; clone size: few; J gene: TRBJ2-5; CDR3 DNA: TGTGCCAGCAGCGTAGCGGGAGGGCCAGGGGAGACCCAGTACTTC; CDR3 protein: CASSVAGGPGETQYF
V gene: TRBV2; D gene: TRBD2; clone size: many; J gene: TRBJ2-3; CDR3 DNA: TGTGCCAGCAGTAGACTAGCGGGAGGTTCGGATACGCAGTATTTT; CDR3 protein: CASSRLAGGSDTQYF
V gene: TRBV9; D gene: .; clone size: many; J gene: TRBJ1-2; CDR3 DNA: TGTGCCAGCAGCGTAGTGGACGCCAGGGATGGCTACACCTTC; CDR3 protein: CASSVVDARDGYTF
V gene: TRBV29-1; D gene: .; clone size: many; J gene: TRBJ2-1; CDR3 DNA: TGCAGCGTTGGTGGGGTTTACAATGAGCAGTTCTTC; CDR3 protein: CSVGGVYNEQFF
V gene: TRBV18; D gene: .; clone size: .; J gene: TRBJ2-2; CDR3 DNA: TGTGCCAGCTCGCCCGTCACCGACCTCACCGGGGAGCTGTTTTTT; CDR3 protein: CASSPVTDLTGELFF
V gene: TRBV20-1; D gene: .; clone size: many; J gene: TRBJ1-1; CDR3 DNA: TGCAGTGCCACATCATGGGGGGCCGGGACTGAAGCTTTCTTT; CDR3 protein: CSATSWGAGTEAFF
V gene: TRBV9; D gene: .; clone size: many; J gene: TRBJ2-2; CDR3 DNA: TGTGCCAGCAGCGTTGGGACAAGGAACACCGGGGAGCTGTTTTTT; CDR3 protein: CASSVGTRNTGELFF
V gene: TRBV4-1; D gene: TRBD2; clone size: .; J gene: TRBJ2-2; CDR3 DNA: TGCGCCAGCAGCCAACGGTTCAGCGGGGGGGCGAACACCGGGGAGCTGTTTTTT; CDR3 protein: CASSQRFSGGANTGELFF
V gene: TRBV12-3/TRBV12-4; D gene: .; clone size: few; J gene: TRBJ1-5; CDR3 DNA: TGTGCCAGCAGCAAGGCGGTGGCAGCCAGCAATCAGCCCCAGCATTTT; CDR3 protein: CASSKAVAASNQPQHF
V gene: TRBV9; D gene: .; clone size: many; J gene: TRBJ2-3; CDR3 DNA: TGTGCCAGCAGCGTAGCGGGCTACACAGATACGCAGTATTTT; CDR3 protein: CASSVAGYTDTQYF
V gene: TRBV7-2; D gene: .; clone size: many; J gene: TRBJ2-5; CDR3 DNA: TGTGCCAGCAGCTTTTGGGGCTCCCAAGAGACCCAGTACTTC; CDR3 protein: CASSFWGSQETQYF
V gene: TRBV7-7; D gene: TRBD1; clone size: .; J gene: TRBJ2-3; CDR3 DNA: TGTGCCAGCAGCTTAGGCACAGGGGGCGCGGATACGCAGTATTTT; CDR3 protein: CASSLGTGGADTQYF
V gene: TRBV7-6; D gene: TRBD2; clone size: .; J gene: TRBJ2-5; CDR3 DNA: TGTGCCAGCAGCTTACGAGCGGGGAGCCAAGAGACCCAGTACTTC; CDR3 protein: CASSLRAGSQETQYF
V gene: TRBV28; D gene: .; clone size: .; J gene: TRBJ2-3; CDR3 DNA: TGTGCCAGCTCAATTTTACCCAGTACTAGCACAGATACGCAGTATTTT; CDR3 protein: CASSILPSTSTDTQYF
V gene: TRBV5-6; D gene: .; clone size: few; J gene: TRBJ1-4; CDR3 DNA: TGTGCCAGCAGCTTCCAGGGTACCGAAAAACTGTTTTTT; CDR3 protein: CASSFQGTEKLFF
V gene: TRBV7-9; D gene: .; clone size: many; J gene: TRBJ2-3; CDR3 DNA: TGTGCCAGCAGCTTACGGGGGCGGACAGATACGCAGTATTTT; CDR3 protein: CASSLRGRTDTQYF
V gene: TRBV28; D gene: TRBD1; clone size: .; J gene: TRBJ1-1; CDR3 DNA: TGTGCCAGCAGTTCCCGAATCCTCAGACAGGGGAACACTGAAGCTTTCTTT; CDR3 protein: CASSSRILRQGNTEAFF
V gene: TRBV10-3; D gene: .; clone size: few; J gene: TRBJ1-4; CDR3 DNA: TGTGCCATCAGCAACAGCGCAACTAATGAAAAACTGTTTTTT; CDR3 protein: CAISNSATNEKLFF
V gene: TRBV12-3/TRBV12-4; D gene: .; clone size: many; J gene: TRBJ1-3; CDR3 DNA: TGTGCCAGCAGTCGTAGACGGGGGGCCTCTGGAAACACCATATATTTT; CDR3 protein: CASSRRRGASGNTIYF
V gene: TRBV5-1; D gene: .; clone size: few; J gene: TRBJ2-2; CDR3 DNA: TGCGCCAGCAGCTTCTGGACAGTAGATAGCGGCGGGGAGCTGTTTTTT; CDR3 protein: CASSFWTVDSGGELFF
V gene: TRBV20-1; D gene: TRBD1; clone size: few; J gene: TRBJ2-3; CDR3 DNA: TGCAGTGCTAGCGACAGGGTAAGGCCAGATACGCAGTATTTT; CDR3 protein: CSASDRVRPDTQYF
V gene: TRBV29-1; D gene: TRBD2; clone size: few; J gene: TRBJ2-7; CDR3 DNA: TGCAGCGTCATCCCACCTAGCGGCGGTTCCTACGAGCAGTACTTC; CDR3 protein: CSVIPPSGGSYEQYF
V gene: TRBV7-9; D gene: .; clone size: .; J gene: TRBJ1-1; CDR3 DNA: TGTGCCAGCAGCTTAGAAGCCAGGGGAAGGACTGAAGCTTTCTTT; CDR3 protein: CASSLEARGRTEAFF
V gene: TRBV7-2; D gene: .; clone size: .; J gene: TRBJ1-2; CDR3 DNA: TGTGCCAGCAGCCGAGCCGAAAACTATGGCTACACCTTC; CDR3 protein: CASSRAENYGYTF
V gene: TRBV12-3/TRBV12-4; D gene: .; clone size: few; J gene: TRBJ1-1; CDR3 DNA: TGTGCCAGCAGTTTAGGGCGGAAGAACACTGAAGCTTTCTTT; CDR3 protein: CASSLGRKNTEAFF
V gene: TRBV3-1; D gene: .; clone size: many; J gene: TRBJ1-1; CDR3 DNA: TGTGCCAGCAGCTCAAAGCACAGAGACACTGAAGCTTTCTTT; CDR3 protein: CASSSKHRDTEAFF
V gene: TRBV18; D gene: TRBD2; clone size: once; J gene: TRBJ2-5; CDR3 DNA: TGTGCCAGCTCACCGGGACTAGCGCAGGAGACCCAGTACTTC; CDR3 protein: CASSPGLAQETQYF
V gene: TRBV5-5; D gene: .; clone size: .; J gene: TRBJ2-1; CDR3 DNA: TGTGCCAGCATTCGGCCCGATGAGCAGTTCTTC; CDR3 protein: CASIRPDEQFF
V gene: TRBV19; D gene: TRBD2; clone size: .; J gene: TRBJ2-7; CDR3 DNA: TGTGCCAGTAGTACTAGCGGGATGACTGAGCAGTACTTC; CDR3 protein: CASSTSGMTEQYF
V gene: TRBV20-1; D gene: .; clone size: once; J gene: TRBJ1-1; CDR3 DNA: TGCAGTGCCGGAAGGGGTCTCTCTGAAGCTTTCTTT; CDR3 protein: CSAGRGLSEAFF
V gene: TRBV5-1; D gene: .; clone size: few; J gene: TRBJ2-3; CDR3 DNA: TGCGCCAGCACCCCGGGGGCAGGGGCAAGAGATACGCAGTATTTT; CDR3 protein: CASTPGAGARDTQYF
V gene: TRBV20-1; D gene: .; clone size: many; J gene: TRBJ2-1; CDR3 DNA: TGCAGTGCTAGTCCGTTTGCCAATGAGCAGTTCTTC; CDR3 protein: CSASPFANEQFF
V gene: TRBV28; D gene: .; clone size: many; J gene: TRBJ2-5; CDR3 DNA: TGTGCCACTAAACCATTCCGGGACGGAGAAAATCAAGAGACCCAGTACTTC; CDR3 protein: CATKPFRDGENQETQYF
V gene: TRBV7-6; D gene: .; clone size: many; J gene: TRBJ2-2; CDR3 DNA: TGTGCCAGCAGCACCCAAGGGGGGTTTGACGGGGAGCTGTTTTTT; CDR3 protein: CASSTQGGFDGELFF
V gene: TRBV10-3; D gene: TRBD2; clone size: few; J gene: TRBJ2-3; CDR3 DNA: TGTGCCATCAACCCTAGCGGGGGGGCAGATACGCAGTATTTT; CDR3 protein: CAINPSGGADTQYF